The text below deals with one T cell receptor (beta chain). These data originate in a study of T cell changes during pregnancy in multiple sclerosis. Some clones are missing from TCRdb's copy, which holds only in-frame ones; the method was immunoSEQ multiplex PCR. Of under 80,000 clones in the sample, about 94% were seen once. The sequence derives from a female donor with multiple sclerosis, enrolled in a pregnancy study. This specimen was peripheral blood, taken in the third trimester of pregnancy.

CDR3 residues: CASGGQGVNIQYF. The CDR3 DNA reads as TGTGCCAGCGGAGGACAGGGGGTAAACATTCAGTACTTC. The rearrangement joins TRBV6-5 to TRBJ2-4, with 10 bases that match TRBD1. Germline CDR1 is MNHEY and CDR2 is SVGAGI. The V and J ends lost 8 bases and 6 bases, in that order; junction bases with no gene match: 4. There are 13 residues in the CDR3.